This record concerns one T cell receptor (beta chain) sequence. What it binds is not known. Only in-frame clones appear in the TCRdb table, and some are missing; sequencing was by immunoSEQ multiplex PCR. The sample lists about 2.3 million clones, 90% to 95% seen once, with 0.35% to 0.45% in the top ten. These data originate in a study of shared clonotypes between healthy human individuals. Study-wide results and limits: Researchers sampled only blood; tissue repertoires likely differ.

V shed 5 bases and J 5 bases; nucleotides not matched to a gene: 9. CDR1 and CDR2 (germline): SGHNT, YENEEA. This CDR3 is 16 amino acids long. This clonotype was obtained from a man aged 18 to 30 in good health. Some clones in this sample may be carry-over from other donors' samples. This chain uses TRBV11-3 with TRBJ2-1; 10 bases are a match to TRBD2. Sequencing was performed on naive CD4+ T cells from PBMCs. Sample subset: CD45RA+ positively selected. The CDR3 DNA is TGTGCCAGCAGCCCTGGGCGGACTAGCGGTGACAATGAGCAGTTCTTC. It encodes CASSPGRTSGDNEQFF.